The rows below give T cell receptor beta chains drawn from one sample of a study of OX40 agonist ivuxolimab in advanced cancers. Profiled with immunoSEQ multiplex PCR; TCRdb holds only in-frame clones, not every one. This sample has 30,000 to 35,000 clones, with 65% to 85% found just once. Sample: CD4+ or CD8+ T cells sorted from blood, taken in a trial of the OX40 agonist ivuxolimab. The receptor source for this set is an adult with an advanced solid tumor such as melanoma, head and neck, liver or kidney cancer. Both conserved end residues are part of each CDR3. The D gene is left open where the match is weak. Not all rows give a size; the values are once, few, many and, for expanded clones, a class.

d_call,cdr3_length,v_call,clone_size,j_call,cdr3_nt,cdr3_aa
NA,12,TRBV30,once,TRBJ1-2,TGTGCCTGGAGTGTGGCCGGGGGCGGCTACACCTTC,CAWSVAGGGYTF
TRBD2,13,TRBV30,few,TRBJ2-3,TGTGCCGGCCGGGGGGGCGTAACAGATACGCAGTATTTT,CAGRGGVTDTQYF
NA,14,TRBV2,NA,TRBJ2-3,TGTGCCAGCAGTACCTCGGGGCTCTCAGATACGCAGTATTTT,CASSTSGLSDTQYF
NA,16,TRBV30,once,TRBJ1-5,TGTGCCTGGAGTGTATTCCGGCAGGGTGGCGATCAGCCCCAGCATTTT,CAWSVFRQGGDQPQHF
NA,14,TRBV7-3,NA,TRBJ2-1,TGTGCCAGCAGCTTAGTGCGGGGTCAGGATGAGCAGTTCTTC,CASSLVRGQDEQFF
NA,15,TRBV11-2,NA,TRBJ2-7,TGTGCCAGCACCTACTACCGGGACTCCGCCTACGAGCAGTACTTC,CASTYYRDSAYEQYF
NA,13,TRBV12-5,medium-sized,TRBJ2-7,TGTGCTAGTGGGATAGCAAATTCCTACGAGCAGTACTTC,CASGIANSYEQYF
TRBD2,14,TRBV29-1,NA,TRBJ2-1,TGCAGCGTTGAAGATAACCCGGGGGGCAATGAGCAGTTCTTC,CSVEDNPGGNEQFF
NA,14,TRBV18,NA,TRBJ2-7,TGTGCCAGCTCCGCGGGACAACTTACCTACGAGCAGTACTTC,CASSAGQLTYEQYF
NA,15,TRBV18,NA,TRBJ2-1,TGTGCCAGCTCACCCGGCGGGGCCTCCTACAATGAGCAGTTCTTC,CASSPGGASYNEQFF